The rows below give T cell receptor beta chains drawn from one sample of a study of brain T cells in children with intractable seizures. TCRdb's copy holds only in-frame clones and misses some; the assay was immunoSEQ multiplex PCR. The table includes 340,000 or so clones, over 90% detected once. The sequenced sample was peripheral blood, obtained 5 to 6 months after surgery. Every receptor here comes from a boy less than two years old with tuberous sclerosis and intractable seizures. CDR3s include the opening cysteine and the closing phenylalanine or tryptophan. D genes are given only for firm matches. Expanded clones are given a class, and other clones once, few, many or no size at all.

TRBD1	TRBV18	-	TRBJ1-1	CASSPGDRAGTEAFF	TGTGCCAGCTCACCGGGTGACAGGGCCGGCACTGAAGCTTTCTTT
-	TRBV27	-	TRBJ1-5	CASKRMTGDSRYSNQPQHF	TGTGCCAGCAAAAGAATGACAGGCGACAGTCGTTATAGCAATCAGCCCCAGCATTTT
-	TRBV19	-	TRBJ2-2	CASSVIQENTGELFF	TGTGCCAGTAGTGTCATACAGGAGAACACCGGGGAGCTGTTTTTT
-	TRBV5-4	-	TRBJ1-2	CASSLGGTVGAGYTF	TGTGCCAGCAGCTTGGGAGGCACCGTGGGAGCGGGCTACACCTTC
-	TRBV10-3	-	TRBJ2-3	CAIKMLASTDTQYF	TGTGCCATCAAAATGCTCGCTAGCACAGATACGCAGTATTTT
-	TRBV6-5	-	TRBJ1-2	CASSFPGDYGYTF	TGTGCCAGCAGTTTCCCTGGGGACTATGGCTACACCTTC
-	TRBV6-5	-	TRBJ2-3	CASSYLDSLADTQYF	TGTGCCAGCAGTTACCTTGACAGTTTAGCAGATACGCAGTATTTT
TRBD1	TRBV2	once	TRBJ1-2	CASASTGTGINGYTF	TGTGCCAGCGCATCAACTGGGACAGGGATTAATGGCTACACCTTC
-	TRBV5-1	once	TRBJ2-1	CASSLDRSYNEQFF	TGCGCCAGCAGCTTGGATCGATCCTACAATGAGCAGTTCTTC
-	TRBV5-8	-	TRBJ2-1	CASSLAVGSSYNEQFF	TGTGCCAGCAGCTTGGCCGTAGGGAGCTCCTACAATGAGCAGTTCTTC
TRBD1	TRBV3-1/TRBV3-2	-	TRBJ2-1	CASSRDRYNEQFF	TGTGCCAGCAGTCGGGACAGGTACAATGAGCAGTTCTTC
-	TRBV7-2	-	TRBJ1-1	CASSLRFKGRANTEAFF	TGTGCCAGCAGCTTACGGTTCAAGGGGCGGGCGAACACTGAAGCTTTCTTT
TRBD1	TRBV5-1	few	TRBJ1-1	CASSHLIQSPGQENTEAFF	TGCGCCAGCAGCCACCTAATTCAGTCCCCGGGACAGGAGAACACTGAAGCTTTCTTT
-	TRBV6-5	-	TRBJ1-2	CASSYSPSYGYTF	TGTGCCAGCAGTTACTCGCCTTCCTACGGCTACACCTTC
-	TRBV6-5	-	TRBJ2-3	CATTIVGRQYF	TGTGCCACCACGATTGTGGGCAGGCAGTATTTT
-	TRBV25-1	-	TRBJ1-4	CASSAGLGEKLFF	TGTGCCAGCAGTGCGGGTTTGGGTGAAAAACTGTTTTTT
TRBD2	TRBV15	-	TRBJ2-2	CATSRDLLATNTGELFF	TGTGCCACCAGCAGAGACTTACTAGCGACGAACACCGGGGAGCTGTTTTTT
-	TRBV19	-	TRBJ1-2	CASTQSAGTGYTF	TGTGCCAGTACCCAATCCGCGGGGACTGGCTACACCTTC
TRBD1	TRBV5-5	-	TRBJ2-7	CASSFSPGQGIYEQYF	TGTGCCAGCAGCTTCTCCCCGGGACAGGGAATCTACGAGCAGTACTTC
TRBD1	TRBV5-5	-	TRBJ2-2	CASSLAWDRGETGELFF	TGTGCCAGCAGCTTGGCCTGGGACAGGGGAGAGACCGGGGAGCTGTTTTTT
TRBD2	TRBV7-3	-	TRBJ2-3	CASSSRRLAGRTDTQYF	TGTGCCAGCAGCTCAAGACGACTAGCGGGACGCACAGATACGCAGTATTTT
TRBD2	TRBV4-2	-	TRBJ2-2	CASGVDSGSLYTGELFF	TGTGCCAGCGGTGTTGATAGCGGGAGTCTGTACACCGGGGAGCTGTTTTTT
-	TRBV6-6	few	TRBJ2-1	CASKQGPFAYNEQFF	TGTGCCAGCAAACAAGGCCCCTTTGCCTACAATGAGCAGTTCTTC
-	TRBV19	-	TRBJ2-1	CASSILRGTENHNEQFF	TGTGCCAGTAGTATCCTACGTGGGACGGAAAATCACAATGAGCAGTTCTTC
TRBD1	TRBV5-1	-	TRBJ1-1	CASSPDREVTEAFF	TGCGCCAGCAGCCCCGACAGGGAGGTCACTGAAGCTTTCTTT
-	TRBV7-2	-	TRBJ2-3	CASSLDGGTADTQYF	TGTGCCAGCAGCTTAGATGGCGGGACGGCAGATACGCAGTATTTT
TRBD2	TRBV6-1	once	TRBJ2-5	CASSEGLAGWEETQYF	TGTGCCAGCAGTGAAGGACTAGCGGGATGGGAAGAGACCCAGTACTTC
TRBD1	TRBV3-1/TRBV3-2	-	TRBJ1-1	CASSPSGTANTEAFF	TGTGCCAGCAGCCCATCCGGGACAGCAAACACTGAAGCTTTCTTT
-	TRBV30	-	TRBJ1-1	CAWMRDTEAFF	TGTGCCTGGATGAGGGATACTGAAGCTTTCTTT